The rows below give T cell receptor beta chains drawn from one sample of a study of T-cell reconstitution after alpha-beta-depleted transplantation in children. MiXCR, run by TCRdb on the PCR reads, gives a single entry per CDR3 protein. The table records hundreds of thousands of distinct CDR3 sequences, about 10% of them present only once. The sample consisted of PBMCs from the stem cell graft donor, taken from the stem cell graft. These receptors all stem from a human donor who donated a stem cell graft to a child with SCID. Both conserved end residues are part of each CDR3. The order of the fields is clone size, J gene, D gene, V gene, CDR3 DNA, CDR3 protein. The D gene is left open where the match is weak. Not every row has a clone size; where given, it reads once, few, many or a size class.

size: .; J: TRBJ2-3; D: TRBD1; V: TRBV27; DNA: TGTGCCAGCACCCCGGACAGGGTCACAGATACGCAGTATTTT; CDR3: CASTPDRVTDTQYF
size: many; J: TRBJ2-3; D: .; V: TRBV9; DNA: TGTGCCAGCAGCGAATTAGGGTCAAGAGCAGATACGCAGTATTTT; CDR3: CASSELGSRADTQYF
size: .; J: TRBJ2-7; D: .; V: TRBV7-9; DNA: TGTGCCAGCAGCCGGCCCGGGAGCGAGCAGTACTTC; CDR3: CASSRPGSEQYF
size: many; J: TRBJ2-1; D: TRBD2; V: TRBV4-2; DNA: TGTGCCAGCAGCCAAGACCGTGGGACTAGCGGGGCCGATGAGCAGTTCTTC; CDR3: CASSQDRGTSGADEQFF
size: .; J: TRBJ2-5; D: TRBD2; V: TRBV9; DNA: TGTGCCAGCAGCGCAACTAGCGGGGAGGAGACCCAGTACTTC; CDR3: CASSATSGEETQYF
size: .; J: TRBJ2-1; D: .; V: TRBV6-1; DNA: TGTGCCAGCACCCACTACCCCCCGGGGTACAATGAGCAGTTCTTC; CDR3: CASTHYPPGYNEQFF
size: many; J: TRBJ2-3; D: .; V: TRBV20-1; DNA: TGCAGTGCTAGCCACCAAGATACGCAGTATTTT; CDR3: CSASHQDTQYF
size: few; J: TRBJ1-6; D: TRBD1; V: TRBV9; DNA: TGTGCCAGCAGCAAGGGACAGACAAATTCACCCCTCCACTTT; CDR3: CASSKGQTNSPLHF
size: .; J: TRBJ1-2; D: TRBD1; V: TRBV12-3/TRBV12-4; DNA: TGTGCCAGCAGTATCGCCGGGACAGTAAATGGCTACACCTTC; CDR3: CASSIAGTVNGYTF
size: few; J: TRBJ2-3; D: TRBD2; V: TRBV5-5; DNA: TGTGCCAGCAGCTTCTTTGCGGGGGGCAGCGGTATGGATACGCAGTATTTT; CDR3: CASSFFAGGSGMDTQYF
size: many; J: TRBJ2-1; D: .; V: TRBV20-1; DNA: TGCAGTGCTAGAGTGCAAGCCTACAATGAGCAGTTCTTC; CDR3: CSARVQAYNEQFF
size: .; J: TRBJ2-2; D: .; V: TRBV6-5; DNA: TGTGCCAGCAGTTACAGGGCCAACACCGGGGAGCTGTTTTTT; CDR3: CASSYRANTGELFF
size: .; J: TRBJ2-7; D: TRBD2; V: TRBV20-1; DNA: TGCAGTGCTAGAGTACGGGCGGGGGGGCTATCCTACGAGCAGTACTTC; CDR3: CSARVRAGGLSYEQYF
size: .; J: TRBJ2-7; D: .; V: TRBV20-1; DNA: TGCAGTGCGCCGGACAGCGGGCTTGGATCCTACGAGCAGTACTTC; CDR3: CSAPDSGLGSYEQYF
size: .; J: TRBJ1-2; D: TRBD1; V: TRBV5-1; DNA: TGCGCCAGCAGCTACGGACAGGGGTCCATCTATGGCTACACCTTC; CDR3: CASSYGQGSIYGYTF
size: few; J: TRBJ2-1; D: TRBD2; V: TRBV10-3; DNA: TGTGCCATCTCTGGGACTAGCCCCTACAATGAGCAGTTCTTC; CDR3: CAISGTSPYNEQFF
size: few; J: TRBJ1-5; D: TRBD1; V: TRBV12-3/TRBV12-4; DNA: TGTGCCAGCAGTTGGGGGACAGGGGTATGGAATCAGCCCCAGCATTTT; CDR3: CASSWGTGVWNQPQHF
size: few; J: TRBJ2-3; D: TRBD1; V: TRBV7-3; DNA: TGTGCCAGCAGCCTAGGGACAGGGGCCGCAGATACGCAGTATTTT; CDR3: CASSLGTGAADTQYF
size: few; J: TRBJ2-7; D: .; V: TRBV20-1; DNA: TGCAGTGCTAGAGGGAGGATGTTGGACGAGCAGTACTTC; CDR3: CSARGRMLDEQYF
size: many; J: TRBJ1-1; D: TRBD1; V: TRBV6-5; DNA: TGTGCCAGCAGTTACTCGAGGTCAGGGGGCACTGAAGCTTTCTTT; CDR3: CASSYSRSGGTEAFF
size: few; J: TRBJ2-2; D: .; V: TRBV5-5; DNA: TGTGCCAGCAGCTTGGGAGCAGTATACACCGGGGAGCTGTTTTTT; CDR3: CASSLGAVYTGELFF
size: .; J: TRBJ2-3; D: TRBD2; V: TRBV7-9; DNA: TGTGCCAGCAGTTTCGGGACTACCTTGACAGATACGCAGTATTTT; CDR3: CASSFGTTLTDTQYF
size: many; J: TRBJ2-1; D: .; V: TRBV9; DNA: TGTGCCAGCAGCGTAACCCACTATGAGCAGTTCTTC; CDR3: CASSVTHYEQFF
size: many; J: TRBJ1-3; D: TRBD1; V: TRBV5-1; DNA: TGCGCCAGCAGCAGGGACAGGAGCTCTGGAAACACCATATATTTT; CDR3: CASSRDRSSGNTIYF